This T cell receptor (beta chain) was observed in a study of T-cell memory formation after mild COVID-19. For the study at large: In these data, TCR clusters were largely donor specific.

This CDR3 is built from 13 residues. The germline V gene has CDR1 KGHSH and CDR2 LQKENI. V was shortened by 3 bases and J by 1 base, with 6 bases between the two germline ends. This clonotype has just a few counts. A single record per CDR3 protein comes from TCRdb applying MiXCR to the 5' RACE reads. The sample has about 150,000 distinct CDR3 sequences, about 28% seen once; the top ten hold around 12%. The sample comprised PBMCs or a T cell subset sorted from them (not recorded which). The V gene is TRBV18, the J gene TRBJ1-2, with D perhaps TRBD1 (5 bases). The receptor was isolated from an adult woman who had mild COVID-19 (a few samples of this study predate the infection). Cell type and time point are not known. CDR3 protein: CASSPGDNYGYTF. Here the CDR3 DNA reads TGTGCCAGCTCACCGGGGGATAACTATGGCTACACCTTC.